Here is one T cell receptor (beta chain) with its context. The V end was cut by 2 bases, the J end by 1 base, with 16 bases between. This CDR3 contains 17 residues. Germline CDR1 and CDR2: KGHDR and SFDVKD. Produced via immunoSEQ multiplex PCR; TCRdb's table is partial and in-frame only. Here the sample spans about 42,000 clones, about 90% being singletons. The data stem from a study of blood T cell repertoires in COVID-19. On the study more broadly: Samples taken during acute and convalescent COVID-19 were collected in the United States, Italy and Spain.

The chain uses TRBV24-1 and TRBJ2-5; a weak D match, TRBD2 (5 bases). Specimen: peripheral blood. The TCR was taken from an elderly woman in a cohort sampled during active or convalescent COVID-19. CDR3 amino acids: CATSDSHRGGLQETQYF. The CDR3 coding sequence is TGTGCCACCAGTGATTCCCACCGAGGAGGACTCCAAGAGACCCAGTACTTC.